The 6 T cell receptor beta chains listed next were all sequenced from one sample in a study of beta chain features in type 1 diabetes. The whole isolated RNA underwent reverse transcription, so sequencing captured expressed TCRB transcripts. Method: immunoSEQ multiplex PCR; TCRdb's copy keeps in-frame clones and lacks some. The data hold approximately 170,000 clones, with roughly 9% observed a single time. The sample taken for sequencing was central memory CD4+ T cells from blood. The receptors derive from a young woman in good health.

This clone was picked up a small number of times. The J gene is TRBJ2-1, the V gene TRBV29-1; TRBD2 matches at 13 bases. Losses at the gene ends were 6 bases for V and 9 bases for J; bases not matched to a gene: 5. Looked up from germline, CDR1 is SQVTM and CDR2 is ANQGSEA. This CDR3 is 13 amino acids long. This chain's CDR3 is CSVEGLAGSEQFF. DNA for the CDR3: TGCAGCGTAGAGGGACTAGCGGGATCTGAGCAGTTCTTC.

The chain uses TRBV5-1 and TRBJ2-5; tentatively, D is TRBD1 (6 bases). V was clipped by 4 bases and J by 1 base, with 17 bases between them. Germline CDR1 reads SGHRS; CDR2 reads YFSETQ. The CDR3 contains 16 residues. This CDR3 is CASSVRGPEAQETQYF. The CDR3 region has the DNA TGCGCCAGCAGCGTCAGGGGCCCAGAGGCCCAAGAGACCCAGTACTTC.

The V gene is TRBV29-1, the J gene TRBJ2-2, with 7 bases that match TRBD1. The CDR3 runs to 15 residues. V trimming: 6 bases; J trimming: 2 bases; junction bases outside the gene matches: 9. Germline CDR1 SQVTM, CDR2 ANQGSEA. The CDR3 nucleotides are TGCAGCGTCGTCTATGGGACAGCAAACACCGGGGAGCTGTTTTTT. Protein product: CSVVYGTANTGELFF.

V gene TRBV7-9 combines with J gene TRBJ2-1; 8 bases are shared with TRBD1. CDR1 is SEHNR and CDR2 is FQNEAQ in the germline V gene (reference sequence). The CDR3 has 15 amino acids. The V segment lost 7 bases and the J segment 0 bases; nucleotides outside the gene matches: 5. This CDR3 is CASKRQGSSYNEQFF. Here the CDR3 DNA reads TGTGCCAGCAAAAGACAGGGGAGCTCCTACAATGAGCAGTTCTTC.

This clone turned up a few times. The chain carries TRBV4-2 and TRBJ2-3; TRBD1 might be the D (6 bases). Germline CDR1 is LGHNA and CDR2 is YNFKEQ. The CDR3 totals 18 residues. V was clipped by 0 bases and J by 0 bases, with 16 bases between them. In nucleotides, the CDR3 is TGTGCCAGCAGCCAAGATCTTGTAAGGGGGTCTAGCACAGATACGCAGTATTTT. Translating gives CASSQDLVRGSSTDTQYF.

This clone was detected a few times. V and J are TRBV25-1 and TRBJ1-1; D ambiguous. The germline V gene has CDR1 MGHDK and CDR2 SYGVNS. V shed 4 bases and J shed 4 bases, with 13 bases lying between them. CDR3 length equals 14 residues. The CDR3 region is CASSGILGSTEAFF. Written as DNA, the CDR3 is TGTGCCAGCAGTGGGATCCTGGGGAGCACTGAAGCTTTCTTT.